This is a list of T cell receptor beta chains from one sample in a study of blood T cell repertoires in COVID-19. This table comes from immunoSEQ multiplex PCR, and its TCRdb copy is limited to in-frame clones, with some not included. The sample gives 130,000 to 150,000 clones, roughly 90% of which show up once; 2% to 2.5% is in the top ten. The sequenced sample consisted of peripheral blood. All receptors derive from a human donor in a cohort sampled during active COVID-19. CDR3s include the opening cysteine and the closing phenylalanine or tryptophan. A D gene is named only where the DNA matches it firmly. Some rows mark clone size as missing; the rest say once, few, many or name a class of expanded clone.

TGTGCCAGCAGCCAACCCATAGCGGGGAAATACGAGCAGTACTTC,CASSQPIAGKYEQYF,TRBV5-6,.,TRBJ2-7,15,TRBD2
TGTGCCAGCAGTTTATCGCGGGGTCACACCGGGGAGCTGTTTTTT,CASSLSRGHTGELFF,TRBV27,.,TRBJ2-2,15,.
TGTGCCAGCAGCCAAGATCTCGGTCGGGGGTCGATCTATAGCAATCAGCCCCAGCATTTT,CASSQDLGRGSIYSNQPQHF,TRBV4-2,.,TRBJ1-5,20,.
TGTGCCAGCAGCCCCGGGACAGTTGGAAACACCATATATTTT,CASSPGTVGNTIYF,TRBV7-6,.,TRBJ1-3,14,TRBD1
TGTGCCAGCAGCGTACAATTGAGAACTGAAGCTTTCTTT,CASSVQLRTEAFF,TRBV9,.,TRBJ1-1,13,.
TGTGCCAGCAGCTATTCGGGACTAGCGGGGGCCCCAAGCACGCAGTATTTT,CASSYSGLAGAPSTQYF,TRBV5-8,.,TRBJ2-3,17,TRBD2
TGCGCCACCTCAACGGGGGATCCTAACTCACCCCTCCACTTT,CATSTGDPNSPLHF,TRBV5-1,once,TRBJ1-6,14,.
TGTGCCAGCAGTTCCCCCCTATCCTACGAGCAGTACTTC,CASSSPLSYEQYF,TRBV27,.,TRBJ2-7,13,.
TGTGCCAGCAGGCGGATGGGGACAGGGGGATTTCAGCCCCAGCATTTT,CASRRMGTGGFQPQHF,TRBV27,.,TRBJ1-5,16,TRBD1
TGTGCCAGCAGTTATCGACAGGGGAATGGCTACACCTTC,CASSYRQGNGYTF,TRBV6-5,.,TRBJ1-2,13,TRBD1
TGTGCCACCAGCAGAGGCGGGACCTTCCGGGGGGAGCTGTTTTTT,CATSRGGTFRGELFF,TRBV15,.,TRBJ2-2,15,.
TGTGCCAGCAAAGAGCAGGGAAACAGCAATCAGCCCCAGCATTTT,CASKEQGNSNQPQHF,TRBV2,.,TRBJ1-5,15,.
TGCGCCAGCAGCCAAGGGCTGGCGCGGGGGGGAACAGATACGCAGTATTTT,CASSQGLARGGTDTQYF,TRBV4-3,few,TRBJ2-3,17,TRBD2
TGTGCCAGCTCGGGACTAGCGGGGACTGAGCAGTTCTTC,CASSGLAGTEQFF,TRBV12-3/TRBV12-4,.,TRBJ2-1,13,TRBD2
TGTGCCAGCTCACCACTTCAAGCGGTGCAAGAGACCCAGTACTTC,CASSPLQAVQETQYF,TRBV18,.,TRBJ2-5,15,.
TGTGCCAGCAGCCAGGGTCAGGGCTCTGGAAACACCATATATTTT,CASSQGQGSGNTIYF,TRBV4-2,.,TRBJ1-3,15,.
TGTGCCTGGAGTGTGGACAGCTCCTACGAGCAGTACTTC,CAWSVDSSYEQYF,TRBV30,once,TRBJ2-7,13,.
TGTGCCAGTAGTAGGACAGGTCGCAGGGGATATGAAGCTTTCTTT,CASSRTGRRGYEAFF,TRBV19,few,TRBJ1-1,15,TRBD1
TGTGCCAGTAGTGGAGAGACAGGGTTTGGCTACACCTTC,CASSGETGFGYTF,TRBV19,.,TRBJ1-2,13,TRBD1
TGTGCCATCAGTACCGGGACACAAAAGGTGACAGATACGCAGTATTTT,CAISTGTQKVTDTQYF,TRBV10-3,.,TRBJ2-3,16,.
TGTGCCAGCAGTACCGACGGGGGGCGGGCCCAGTACTTC,CASSTDGGRAQYF,TRBV6-2/TRBV6-3,.,TRBJ2-5,13,.
TGTGCCCGCCCGACAGGGGATGAAAAACTGTTTTTT,CARPTGDEKLFF,TRBV30,.,TRBJ1-4,12,TRBD1
TGTGCCAGTAGTCTCCGACAGGGGGCTGGAAACACCATATATTTT,CASSLRQGAGNTIYF,TRBV19,.,TRBJ1-3,15,TRBD1
TGTGCCAGCAGCTCCCAGGGCCCGGCCAAAAACATTCAGTACTTC,CASSSQGPAKNIQYF,TRBV7-2,.,TRBJ2-4,15,.
TGTGCCAGCAGTTTTGCGGCAGGGGGCAAGTACGAGCAGTACTTC,CASSFAAGGKYEQYF,TRBV28,.,TRBJ2-7,15,TRBD1